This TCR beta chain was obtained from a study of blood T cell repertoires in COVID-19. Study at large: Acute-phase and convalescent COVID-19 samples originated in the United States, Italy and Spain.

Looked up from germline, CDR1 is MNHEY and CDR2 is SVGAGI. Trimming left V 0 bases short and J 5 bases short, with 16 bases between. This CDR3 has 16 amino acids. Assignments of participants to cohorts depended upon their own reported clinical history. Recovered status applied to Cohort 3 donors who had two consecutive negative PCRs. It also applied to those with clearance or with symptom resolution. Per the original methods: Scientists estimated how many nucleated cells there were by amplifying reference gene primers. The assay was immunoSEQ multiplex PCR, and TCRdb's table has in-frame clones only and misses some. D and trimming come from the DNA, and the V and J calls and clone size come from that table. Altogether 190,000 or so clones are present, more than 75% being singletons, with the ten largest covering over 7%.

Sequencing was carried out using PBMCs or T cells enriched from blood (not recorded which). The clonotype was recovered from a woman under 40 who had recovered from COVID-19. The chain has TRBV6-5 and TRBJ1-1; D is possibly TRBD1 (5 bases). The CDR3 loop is CASSYSFPGGGTEAFF. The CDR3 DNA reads TGTGCCAGCAGTTACTCGTTCCCGGGGGGGGGTACTGAAGCTTTCTTT.